This TCR beta chain originates from a study of blood T cell repertoires in COVID-19. Study information: Samples came from the United States, Italy and Spain, spanning acute and convalescent COVID-19. Sources were T cells, B-cell-depleted T cells, or PBMCs; the material itself was cDNA or gDNA.

Per the authors' pipeline: Amplified reference gene primers provided the basis for estimating nucleated cell counts. Produced via immunoSEQ multiplex PCR; TCRdb's table is partial and in-frame only. V, J and clone size are those of that table, while D and trimming were read from the DNA. This sample has fewer than 200,000 clones; about 88% occur once, and the top ten carry more than 2%. Deletions cut 3 bases from V and 6 bases from J, with 17 bases between. Germline CDR1 KGHSH, CDR2 LQKENI. The CDR3 covers 15 residues. This rearrangement joins TRBV18 to TRBJ2-5; D is possibly TRBD1 (5 bases). This TCR was sampled from a man aged 45-65 years who had recovered from COVID-19. Sequences were obtained from peripheral blood. CDR3 protein: CASSPSSSLGQTQYF. The DNA of the CDR3 is TGTGCCAGCTCACCCTCCTCCAGTCTGGGGCAGACCCAGTACTTC.